This T cell receptor beta chain was profiled in a study of T cell responses to AZD1222 COVID-19 vaccine. Study-wide results and caveats: Targeting of unmutated variant regions was reportedly seen in nearly half of spike-specific TCRs. After the peak T cell response, and only then, were repertoires sampled. Spike-specific TCR breadth and depth grew following two AZD1222 doses. Along spike, vaccine-associated CD4 TCRs were found throughout, with dominance at 160-218 and 743-854.

Trimming removed 4 bases at V and 5 bases at J, with 11 bases between. CDR1 and CDR2 (germline): KGHSH, LQKENI. The CDR3 contains 13 residues. TCRdb's table, derived via immunoSEQ multiplex PCR, lists solely in-frame clones and lacks some. The table shows fewer than 180,000 clones, with 90% occurring only once. Details on this clone: Antigen: not known.

V and J are TRBV18 and TRBJ1-1; possible D gene TRBD1, 6 bases. The source is an adult who received the AZD1222 COVID-19 vaccine. Sequencing was performed on peripheral blood, taken 28 days after the second AZD1222 dose. The CDR3 DNA reads TGTGCCAGCTCACTGGACAGTTCGACTGAAGCTTTCTTT. This encodes CASSLDSSTEAFF.